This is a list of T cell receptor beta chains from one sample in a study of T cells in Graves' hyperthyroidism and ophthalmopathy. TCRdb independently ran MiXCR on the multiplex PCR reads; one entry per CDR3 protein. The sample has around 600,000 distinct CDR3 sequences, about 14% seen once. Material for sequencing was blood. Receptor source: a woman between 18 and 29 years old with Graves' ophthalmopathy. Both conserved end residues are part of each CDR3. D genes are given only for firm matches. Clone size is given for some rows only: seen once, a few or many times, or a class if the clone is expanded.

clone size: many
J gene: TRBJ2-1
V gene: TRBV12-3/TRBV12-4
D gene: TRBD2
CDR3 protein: CASSSEGELAGRYEQFF
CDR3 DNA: TGTGCCAGCAGCTCCGAGGGGGAACTAGCGGGACGATATGAGCAGTTCTTC

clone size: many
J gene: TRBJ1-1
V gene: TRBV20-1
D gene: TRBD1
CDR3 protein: CSARQGAMNTEAFF
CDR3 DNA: TGCAGTGCTCGACAGGGGGCAATGAACACTGAAGCTTTCTTT

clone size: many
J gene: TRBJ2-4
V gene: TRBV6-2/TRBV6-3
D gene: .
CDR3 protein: CASSYSRQTSPNIQYF
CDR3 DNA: TGTGCCAGCAGTTACTCCCGACAGACCTCCCCAAACATTCAGTACTTC

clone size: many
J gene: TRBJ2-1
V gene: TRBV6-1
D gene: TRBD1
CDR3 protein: CASTGPGTEHYNEQFF
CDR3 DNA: TGTGCCAGCACCGGACCCGGGACAGAGCACTACAATGAGCAGTTCTTC

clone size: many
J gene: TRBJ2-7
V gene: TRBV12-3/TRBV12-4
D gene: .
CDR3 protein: CASSLGGPQDEQYF
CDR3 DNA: TGTGCCAGCAGTTTGGGGGGGCCGCAGGACGAGCAGTACTTC

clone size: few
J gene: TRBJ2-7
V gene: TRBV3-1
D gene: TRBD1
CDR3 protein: CASSQRGQGISYEQYF
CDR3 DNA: TGTGCCAGCAGCCAAAGGGGACAGGGAATAAGCTACGAGCAGTACTTC

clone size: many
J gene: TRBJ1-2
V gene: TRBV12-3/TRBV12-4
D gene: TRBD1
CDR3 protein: CASSLSPTGAYGYTF
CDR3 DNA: TGTGCCAGCAGTTTAAGCCCTACAGGGGCCTATGGCTACACCTTC

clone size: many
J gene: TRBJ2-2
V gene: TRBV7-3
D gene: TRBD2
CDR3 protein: CASSSGLATGELFF
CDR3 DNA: TGTGCCAGCAGCTCGGGACTAGCGACCGGGGAGCTGTTTTTT

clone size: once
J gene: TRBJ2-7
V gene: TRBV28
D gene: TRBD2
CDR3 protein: CASSQTSGRASYEQYF
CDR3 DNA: TGTGCCAGCAGTCAGACTAGCGGGAGGGCCAGCTACGAGCAGTACTTC

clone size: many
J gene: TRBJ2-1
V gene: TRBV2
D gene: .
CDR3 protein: CASILGELRNEQFF
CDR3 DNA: .

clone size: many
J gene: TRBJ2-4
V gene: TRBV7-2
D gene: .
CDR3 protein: CASSLPGAKNIQYF
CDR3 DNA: TGTGCCAGCAGCTTACCAGGGGCCAAAAACATTCAGTACTTC

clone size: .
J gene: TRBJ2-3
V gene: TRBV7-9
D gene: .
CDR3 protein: CASTRGAPSWADTQYF
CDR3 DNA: TGTGCCAGCACCCGTGGGGCCCCCTCTTGGGCAGATACGCAGTATTTT

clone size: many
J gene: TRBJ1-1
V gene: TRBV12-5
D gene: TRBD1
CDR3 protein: CASGFWTGQVNTEAFF
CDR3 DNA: TGTGCTAGTGGTTTTTGGACAGGGCAGGTGAACACTGAAGCTTTCTTT

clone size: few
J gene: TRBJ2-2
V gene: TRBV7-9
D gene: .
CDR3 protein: CASSLGSGTPDYTGELFF
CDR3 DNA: TGTGCCAGCAGCTTAGGGTCAGGGACGCCAGATTACACCGGGGAGCTGTTTTTT

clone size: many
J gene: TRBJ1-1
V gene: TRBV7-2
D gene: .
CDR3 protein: CASSPPGWNTEAFF
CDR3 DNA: TGTGCCAGCAGCCCACCGGGGTGGAACACTGAAGCTTTCTTT

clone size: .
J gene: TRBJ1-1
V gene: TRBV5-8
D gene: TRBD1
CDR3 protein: CASSLDFRGQLQNTEAFF
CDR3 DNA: TGTGCCAGCAGCTTGGATTTCCGGGGACAGCTTCAGAACACTGAAGCTTTCTTT

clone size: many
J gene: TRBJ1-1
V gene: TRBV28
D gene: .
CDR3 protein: CASSLWQGVEAFF
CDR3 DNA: TGTGCCAGCAGTTTATGGCAGGGCGTTGAAGCTTTCTTT

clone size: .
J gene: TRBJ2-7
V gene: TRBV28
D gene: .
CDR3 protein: CASNPGAFSSYEQYF
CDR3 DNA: TGTGCCAGCAACCCCGGCGCTTTCAGCTCCTACGAGCAGTACTTC

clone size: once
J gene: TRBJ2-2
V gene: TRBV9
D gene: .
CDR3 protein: CASSVDSFPLSNTGELFF
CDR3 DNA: TGTGCCAGCAGCGTCGACTCCTTCCCATTATCGAACACCGGGGAGCTGTTTTTT

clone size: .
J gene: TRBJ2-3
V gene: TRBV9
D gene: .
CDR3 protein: CASSVDYGSTDTQYF
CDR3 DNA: TGTGCCAGCAGCGTAGATTACGGAAGCACAGATACGCAGTATTTT

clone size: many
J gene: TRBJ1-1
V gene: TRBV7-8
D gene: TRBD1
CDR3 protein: CASSPGQGRVAFF
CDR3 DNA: TGTGCCAGCAGCCCCGGACAGGGGAGAGTAGCTTTCTTT

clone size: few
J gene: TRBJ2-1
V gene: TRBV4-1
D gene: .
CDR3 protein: CASRAGPSSYNEQFF
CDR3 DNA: TGCGCCAGCAGAGCAGGGCCCAGCTCCTACAATGAGCAGTTCTTC

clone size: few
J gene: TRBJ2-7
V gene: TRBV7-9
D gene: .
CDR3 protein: CASSLAGGLSYEQYF
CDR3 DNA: TGTGCCAGCAGCTTAGCAGGCGGCCTCTCCTACGAGCAGTACTTC

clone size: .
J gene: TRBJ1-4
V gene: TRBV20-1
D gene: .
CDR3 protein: CSARDGGEKLFF
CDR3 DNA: TGCAGTGCTAGAGATGGGGGTGAAAAACTGTTTTTT

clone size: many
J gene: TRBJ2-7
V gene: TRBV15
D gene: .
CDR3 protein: CATSRLSGGSYEQYF
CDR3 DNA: TGTGCCACCAGCAGACTATCGGGCGGGTCCTACGAGCAGTACTTC

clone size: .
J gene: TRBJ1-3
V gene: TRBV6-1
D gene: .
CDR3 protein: CASSAQVLSGNTIYF
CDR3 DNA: TGTGCCAGCAGTGCACAGGTCCTCTCTGGAAACACCATATATTTT

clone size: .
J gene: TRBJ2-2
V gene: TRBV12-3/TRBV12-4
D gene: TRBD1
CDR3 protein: CASSLGQGAAGELFF
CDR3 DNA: TGTGCCAGCAGTTTAGGACAGGGGGCCGCCGGGGAGCTGTTTTTT

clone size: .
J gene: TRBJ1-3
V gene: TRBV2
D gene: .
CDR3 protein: CASSEESRHGNTIYF
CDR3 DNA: TGTGCCAGCAGTGAAGAAAGCCGGCATGGAAACACCATATATTTT

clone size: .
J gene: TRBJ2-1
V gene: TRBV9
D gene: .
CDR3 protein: CASSAQNEQFF
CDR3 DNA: TGTGCCAGCTCGGCCCAAAATGAGCAGTTCTTC

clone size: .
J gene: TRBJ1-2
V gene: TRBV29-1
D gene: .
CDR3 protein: CSVEGTNYGYTF
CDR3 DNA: TGCAGCGTTGAAGGGACTAACTATGGCTACACCTTC

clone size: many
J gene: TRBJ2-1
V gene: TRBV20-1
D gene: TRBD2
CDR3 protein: CSARESSGRLYNEQFF
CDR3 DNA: TGCAGTGCTAGAGAAAGTAGCGGGAGACTCTACAATGAGCAGTTCTTC

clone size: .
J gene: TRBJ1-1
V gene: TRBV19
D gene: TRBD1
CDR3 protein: CASRRTGASNTEAFF
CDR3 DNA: TGTGCCAGTAGAAGGACAGGGGCGTCTAACACTGAAGCTTTCTTT

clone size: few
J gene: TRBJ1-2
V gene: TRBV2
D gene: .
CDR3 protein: CASSEGGSVRTF
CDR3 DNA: TGTGCCAGCAGTGAGGGGGGGTCCGTGCGGACCTTC

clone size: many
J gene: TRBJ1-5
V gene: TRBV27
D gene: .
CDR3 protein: CASSSRKWYYSNQPQHF
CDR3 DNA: TGTGCCAGCAGTTCCCGGAAATGGTACTATAGCAATCAGCCCCAGCATTTT

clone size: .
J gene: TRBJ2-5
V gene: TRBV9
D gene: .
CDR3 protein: CASSGGLDGQYF
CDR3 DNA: TGTGCCAGCAGCGGGGGGTTAGATGGCCAGTACTTC

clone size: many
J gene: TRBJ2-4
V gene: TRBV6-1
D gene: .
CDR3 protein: CASSLAGRHKNIQYF
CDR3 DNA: TGTGCCAGCAGTTTGGCGGGACGACACAAAAACATTCAGTACTTC

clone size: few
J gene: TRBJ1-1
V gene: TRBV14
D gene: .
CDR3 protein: CASSHQRTEAFF
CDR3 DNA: TGTGCCAGCAGCCACCAGAGAACTGAAGCTTTCTTT

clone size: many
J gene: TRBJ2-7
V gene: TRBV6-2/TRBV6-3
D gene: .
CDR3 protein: CASSYSTVKDSYEQYF
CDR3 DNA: TGTGCCAGCAGTTACTCGACCGTGAAGGATAGCTACGAGCAGTACTTC

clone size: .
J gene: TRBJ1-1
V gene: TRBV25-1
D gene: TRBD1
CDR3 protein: CASNTGQGGGRTEAFF
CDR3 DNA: TGTGCCAGCAACACCGGACAGGGTGGGGGGAGAACTGAAGCTTTCTTT

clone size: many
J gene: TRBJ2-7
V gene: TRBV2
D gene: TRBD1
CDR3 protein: CASTGTGNYEQYF
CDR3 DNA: TGTGCCAGCACTGGGACAGGAAACTACGAGCAGTACTTC

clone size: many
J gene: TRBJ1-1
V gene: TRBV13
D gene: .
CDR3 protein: CASSLAAEAFF
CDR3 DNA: TGTGCCAGCAGCTTAGCGGCTGAAGCTTTCTTT

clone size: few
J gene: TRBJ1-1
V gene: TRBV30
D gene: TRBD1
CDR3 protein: CAWSVGQGAFSPEAFF
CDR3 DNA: TGTGCCTGGAGTGTGGGACAGGGGGCGTTCTCCCCTGAAGCTTTCTTT

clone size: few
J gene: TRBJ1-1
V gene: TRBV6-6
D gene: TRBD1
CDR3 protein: CASSYSGTGFWETEAFF
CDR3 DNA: TGTGCCAGCAGTTATTCCGGGACAGGGTTTTGGGAGACTGAAGCTTTCTTT

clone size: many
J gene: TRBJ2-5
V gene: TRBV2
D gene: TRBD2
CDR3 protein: CANGLAGETQYF
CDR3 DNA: TGTGCCAACGGACTAGCTGGAGAGACCCAGTACTTC

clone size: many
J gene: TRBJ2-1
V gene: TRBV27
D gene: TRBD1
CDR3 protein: CASSPKTGMSSYNEQFF
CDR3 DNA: TGTGCCAGCAGTCCTAAGACAGGGATGAGCTCCTACAATGAGCAGTTCTTC

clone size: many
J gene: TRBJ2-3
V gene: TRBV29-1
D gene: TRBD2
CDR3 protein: CSVAGGGGGGDTQYF
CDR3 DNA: TGCAGCGTCGCGGGAGGGGGAGGCGGAGGAGATACGCAGTATTTT

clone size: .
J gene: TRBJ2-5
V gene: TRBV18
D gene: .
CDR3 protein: CASSPAGSPEGTQYF
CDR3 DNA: TGTGCCAGCTCACCCGCAGGCAGCCCAGAAGGGACCCAGTACTTC

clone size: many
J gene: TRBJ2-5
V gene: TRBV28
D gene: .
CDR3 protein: CASRSTVLGRLPETQYF
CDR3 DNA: TGTGCCAGCAGATCAACAGTCCTCGGGCGTTTGCCAGAGACCCAGTACTTC

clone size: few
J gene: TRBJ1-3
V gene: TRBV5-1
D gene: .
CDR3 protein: CASSLGSADSGNTIYF
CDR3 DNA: TGCGCCAGCAGCTTGGGCTCAGCTGACTCTGGAAACACCATATATTTT

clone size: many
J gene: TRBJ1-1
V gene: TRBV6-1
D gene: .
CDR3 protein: CASSSKIRLRPYTEAFF
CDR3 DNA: TGTGCCAGCAGTTCAAAAATTAGACTAAGACCTTACACTGAAGCTTTCTTT

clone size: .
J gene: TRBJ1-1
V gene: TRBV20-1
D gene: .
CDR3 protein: CSARDGVTEAFF
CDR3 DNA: TGCAGTGCTAGAGATGGGGTGACTGAAGCTTTCTTT

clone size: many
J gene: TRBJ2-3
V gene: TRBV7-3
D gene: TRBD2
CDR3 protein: CASSSGGRTDTQYF
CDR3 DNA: TGTGCCAGCAGCTCGGGGGGGCGCACAGATACGCAGTATTTT

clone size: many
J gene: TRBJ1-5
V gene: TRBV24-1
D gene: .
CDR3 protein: CATSASIGSNQPQHF
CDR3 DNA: TGTGCCACCAGCGCAAGCATCGGTAGCAATCAGCCCCAGCATTTT

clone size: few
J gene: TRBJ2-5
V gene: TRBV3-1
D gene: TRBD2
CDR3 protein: CASGTSGKETQYF
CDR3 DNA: TGTGCCAGCGGGACTAGCGGGAAAGAGACCCAGTACTTC

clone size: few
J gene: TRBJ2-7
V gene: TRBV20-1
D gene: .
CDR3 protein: CSARDGPASSCEQYF
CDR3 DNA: TGCAGTGCTAGAGATGGGCCCGCTTCGTCCTGCGAGCAGTACTTC